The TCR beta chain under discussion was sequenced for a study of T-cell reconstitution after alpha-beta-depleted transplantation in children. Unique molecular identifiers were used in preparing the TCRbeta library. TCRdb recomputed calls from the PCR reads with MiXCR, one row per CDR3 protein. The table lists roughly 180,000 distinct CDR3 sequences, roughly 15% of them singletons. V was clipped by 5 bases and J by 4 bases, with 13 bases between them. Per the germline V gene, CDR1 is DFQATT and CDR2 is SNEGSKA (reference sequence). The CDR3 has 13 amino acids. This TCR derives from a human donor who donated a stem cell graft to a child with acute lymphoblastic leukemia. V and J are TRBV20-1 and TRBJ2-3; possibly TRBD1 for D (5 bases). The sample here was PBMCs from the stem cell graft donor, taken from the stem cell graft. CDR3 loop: CSALQVLADTQYF. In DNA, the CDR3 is TGCAGTGCTCTACAGGTGTTAGCAGATACGCAGTATTTT.